This T cell receptor (beta chain) was recorded in a study of blood T cell repertoires in COVID-19. Study as a whole: Acute-phase and convalescent COVID-19 samples originated in the United States, Italy and Spain. T cells, B-cell-depleted T cells, or PBMCs supplied cDNA or gDNA.

The length of the CDR3 is 14 residues. The germline gives CDR1 KGHDR, CDR2 SFDVKD. The ends lost 3 bases at V and 3 bases at J; junction bases unmatched: 2. The authors' processing: Amplification with reference gene primers provided the estimates of nucleated cell counts. Produced via immunoSEQ multiplex PCR; TCRdb's table is partial and in-frame only. Clone size and the V and J calls come from that table; the DNA yielded D and trimming. This sample has about 130,000 clones, with 70% to 90% found just once. Sequencing was carried out using peripheral blood. This TCR derives from a woman aged 80 or older with acute or convalescent COVID-19. The rearrangement joins TRBV24-1 to TRBJ1-2; 8 bases line up with TRBD1. In nucleotides, the CDR3 is TGTGCCACCAGTGATCAGGACAGGGACTATGGCTACACCTTC. It yields the protein CATSDQDRDYGYTF.